This T cell receptor (beta chain) appears in the sequencing data of a study of cytomegalovirus exposure and HLA in healthy donors (TCRdb year 2017). Regarding the complete study: An earlier analysis of some 500 of the donors reported approximately 270 Gb of sequence data and approximately 110 million unique TCR beta sequences from about 179 million T cells. About 280 gigabases of sequencing data and some 85 million unique TCR sequences were included in an early release covering about 620 HLA-typed donors. Of the 398 genotyped donors, more than 75% were placed in the genetic ancestry cluster associated with self-reported Caucasian donors. The study aimed to test whether cataloging public T cell receptors could reveal signatures of past pathogen exposure. The study used immunosequencing to profile the T cell repertoires of around 600 subjects and linked those repertoires to cytomegalovirus serostatus. Besides the first cohort of 666 subjects, a separate validation cohort made up of 120 or so different subjects was used. To predict cytomegalovirus infection status, the study combined high-throughput TCR immunosequencing, statistical association of individual TCRs with disease status, and machine learning. To study patterns of TCR occurrence, a later analysis re-analyzed previously published TCR beta repertoires from several hundred donors and added high-resolution HLA genotyping. The later analysis used no new phenotypic data to find candidate immune exposures, relying instead on TCR beta sequences and their occurrence across donors. An earlier analysis of nearly 600 of the donors applied high-throughput TCR beta sequencing to assess whether each TCR beta V gene segment acted as functional or pseudogenic. Donor age, sex, ethnicity and CMV serostatus were compiled alongside the repertoire data. A later genetic analysis took genome-wide SNP genotypes for about 65% of the 666 donors and used that subset as a discovery cohort. All discovery cohort repertoires had been generated using a single sequencing platform. Both class I and class II loci were covered by HLA typing, at four-digit resolution. Typing coverage varied by locus: roughly 629-630 donors for A, B, C, DRB1 and DQB1; approximately 500 for DQA1; more than 600 for DPA1; 400 to 480 for DPB1. A handful of DR-DQ haplotypes were handled as single units for association and clustering because linkage in the cohort was strong. Among 398 genotyped donors of the cohort, an average of roughly 240,000 unique TCR beta nucleotide sequences were sequenced per donor, roughly 20% of them non-productive. Overall results and qualifications from the work: According to a later analysis, TCR association rates differed among HLA loci, with DRB1 alleles showing the most associated TCRs and HLA-C alleles showing the fewest. V-gene and J-gene trimming of TCR beta chains was associated with a missense DCLRE1C variant in a later genetic analysis, and the association was replicated in an independent cohort. The authors suggested that the approach could potentially be extended to other disease states and immunological phenotypes. In both the original and validation cohorts, the classifier was reported to diagnose cytomegalovirus status with high specificity and sensitivity. For the cohort, immune exposure information was limited to CMV serostatus. In the study, 150 to 200 TCR beta chains were listed as associated with cytomegalovirus. Three of the identified cytomegalovirus-associated TCR beta chains were confirmed in vitro to be specific for cytomegalovirus antigens. In this cohort, only TCR beta chains were sequenced, and detectable features were limited by the absence of alpha or paired-chain data. Linkage disequilibrium might explain the correlated functional status among segregating V segments, but an unknown experimental factor could not be excluded. Because counts were too low, some 16 rarely observed V segments, including chromosome 9 orphons, were excluded from the earlier analysis of 587 of the donors. Specific HLA alleles were associated with about 17,000 TCR beta sequences at a false discovery rate of 0.05 in a later analysis. The sequencing pipeline was judged likely to have produced a cluster of highly shared sequence variants as a technical artifact. A further reported finding was that TCR beta sequences accurately predicted the HLA-A and HLA-B alleles for most subjects in the first cohort. Sequencing depth was assumed to be roughly uniform across donors in the presence/absence analyses, though that assumption may not hold. According to a later analysis, most CMV-associated TCR beta chains appeared to be HLA-restricted, and the HLA associations seemed to be driven largely by CMV exposure. In a later analysis, several top co-occurrence clusters were reported to appear linked to parvovirus B19, influenza, CMV and Epstein-Barr virus. Assigning TCR associations to individual alleles was difficult when HLA alleles, especially DR and DQ, strongly co-occurred. In an earlier analysis of fewer than 700 of the donors, most TCR beta V segments appeared in productive rearrangements about 87% or about 30% of the time, broadly matching IMGT annotations. In a later analysis, HLA-associated TCR beta chains were found to be more clonally expanded and to have lower generation probabilities than equally common non-associated chains. According to a later genetic analysis, donors in an Asian-associated ancestry cluster had fewer N-insertions in productive TCRs than the approximately 700-donor mean. Some IMGT-functional V segments, including TRBV6-2 and TRBV6-3, could not be distinguished by the 87-base-pair reads and were therefore excluded. Most TCR sequences were seen in very few donors, while some public TCRs were found in many individuals. HLA typing was unavailable for some donors at each locus, so association tests used only the typed subset.

The library was made by the immunoSEQ multiplex PCR assay. The multiplex PCR relied on a mix of 60 forward primers for TCR Vbeta segments and 13 reverse primers for TCR Jbeta segments. The CDR3 region of rearranged TCR beta genes was amplified from genomic DNA by a multiplex PCR assay. The amplified TCR beta libraries were sequenced on the Illumina HiSeq System as 87-base-pair reads. The original methods were these. A later analysis tallied around 82 million unique TCR beta chains across the 550 to 850 repertoires, and approximately 11 million of those chains were shared by two or more donors. A nearest-neighbor algorithm error-corrected the raw reads and collapsed the reads into unique sequences, merging closely related sequences to remove PCR and sequencing errors. To assign V, D and J gene segments, CDR3 sequences were aligned to IMGT reference sequences. Each retained sequence needed at least a six-nucleotide match to both a V gene segment and a J gene segment. Rearrangements were called productive when the CDR3 lacked stop codons and stayed in frame with V and J; all others were non-productive. Following IMGT convention, CDR3 was defined as the stretch from the second conserved V-encoded cysteine to the conserved J-encoded phenylalanine. The earlier analysis of about 590 of the donors excluded sequences that lacked an unambiguous match to a single V gene segment. In an earlier analysis of several hundred of the donors, V segments were called functional above 56.7% productive rearrangements and were called segregating when the between-donor standard deviation exceeded 5%. To diagnose cytomegalovirus status from the catalog of TCR beta chain sequences, a statistical classification framework was built. In a later analysis, V and J genes were assigned by comparing TCR nucleotide sequences against IMGT/GENE-DB human TR gene sequences. A later analysis assigned CDR3 sequences and most-parsimonious VDJ recombination scenarios with the TCRdist pipeline. In a later analysis, each TCR beta chain was defined by its CDR3 amino acid sequence together with its V-gene family, and reads lacking a unique V-gene family were excluded. A later analysis removed 550 to 650 highly shared, low-generation-probability nucleotide sequences to deal with suspected cross-contamination and a sequencing artifact. In a later analysis, a clonal expansion index was calculated for each public chain from normalized within-repertoire ranks of inferred template counts. Generation probabilities in a later analysis came from a VDJ recombination model fitted to out-of-frame rearrangements, and those results were checked against IGoR. A later analysis scored TCR-TCR, TCR-HLA and TCR-CMV co-occurrence with hypergeometric tests, applying a repertoire-size bias correction to TCR pairs. To estimate false discovery rates, a later analysis permuted the HLA or CMV assignments 20 times. In a later analysis, co-occurring TCRs were grouped using DBSCAN, with TCRdist sequence similarity added in when clustering inside HLA-allele-positive subsets. Co-occurrence clustering excluded repertoires with fewer than 30,000 or more than 120,000 public chains, plus five with anomalous nucleotide sharing. This immuneACCESS table, as held by TCRdb, lists in-frame sequences with V and J called but not all clones. Of the missing ones, under half trace to an unresolved V gene in checked studies; the others have no known cause. The V and J calls and clone size come from that table; D and trimming were worked out from the DNA. This sample gives approximately 140,000 clones in total; under 75% of them show up just once. The ten most abundant clones make up under 7.5% of the sample.

The cohort consisted of some 670 healthy bone marrow donors. At the time of sampling, all cohort members were nominally healthy, though unrecorded immune exposures were likely present. The donor tested CMV seropositive and was one of the 289 seropositive cohort members. A peripheral blood sample was collected from each donor, and TCR beta sequencing was performed on peripheral blood mononuclear cells. The Qiagen DNeasy Blood Extraction Kit was used to extract genomic DNA from the blood cell samples. The CDR3, from cysteine to phenylalanine, totals 15 residues. Of all the DNA, just the CDR3 is kept, 45 bases in frame from base 1. V loses 0 bases of germline sequence and J loses 4 bases, and the interval between the two ends is 10 bases. From a lookup of the germline V gene (reference sequence), CDR1 and CDR2 are SGHNT and YYREEE. Note on this clone: The clone's antigen remains unknown. No qualities accompany the bases; no much larger clone lies one base away.

This sequence was found in a woman aged 60-70 years in good health and CMV-seropositive. The rearranged segments are TRBV5-4 and TRBJ2-2; a confident D gene designation cannot be given. The source material was PBMCs. This receptor carries the CDR3 CASSLAEPGTGELFF. The sequenced DNA: TGTGCCAGCAGCTTGGCGGAGCCGGGCACCGGGGAGCTGTTTTTT. With the rest looked up from the reference TRBV5-4 and TRBJ2-2 genes rather than sequenced, the full variable domain is ETGVTQSPTHLIKTRGQQVTLRCSSQSGHNTVSWYQQALGQGPQFIFQYYREEENGRGNFPPRFSGLQFPNYSSELNVNALELDDSALYLCASSLAEPGTGELFFGEGSRLTVL.